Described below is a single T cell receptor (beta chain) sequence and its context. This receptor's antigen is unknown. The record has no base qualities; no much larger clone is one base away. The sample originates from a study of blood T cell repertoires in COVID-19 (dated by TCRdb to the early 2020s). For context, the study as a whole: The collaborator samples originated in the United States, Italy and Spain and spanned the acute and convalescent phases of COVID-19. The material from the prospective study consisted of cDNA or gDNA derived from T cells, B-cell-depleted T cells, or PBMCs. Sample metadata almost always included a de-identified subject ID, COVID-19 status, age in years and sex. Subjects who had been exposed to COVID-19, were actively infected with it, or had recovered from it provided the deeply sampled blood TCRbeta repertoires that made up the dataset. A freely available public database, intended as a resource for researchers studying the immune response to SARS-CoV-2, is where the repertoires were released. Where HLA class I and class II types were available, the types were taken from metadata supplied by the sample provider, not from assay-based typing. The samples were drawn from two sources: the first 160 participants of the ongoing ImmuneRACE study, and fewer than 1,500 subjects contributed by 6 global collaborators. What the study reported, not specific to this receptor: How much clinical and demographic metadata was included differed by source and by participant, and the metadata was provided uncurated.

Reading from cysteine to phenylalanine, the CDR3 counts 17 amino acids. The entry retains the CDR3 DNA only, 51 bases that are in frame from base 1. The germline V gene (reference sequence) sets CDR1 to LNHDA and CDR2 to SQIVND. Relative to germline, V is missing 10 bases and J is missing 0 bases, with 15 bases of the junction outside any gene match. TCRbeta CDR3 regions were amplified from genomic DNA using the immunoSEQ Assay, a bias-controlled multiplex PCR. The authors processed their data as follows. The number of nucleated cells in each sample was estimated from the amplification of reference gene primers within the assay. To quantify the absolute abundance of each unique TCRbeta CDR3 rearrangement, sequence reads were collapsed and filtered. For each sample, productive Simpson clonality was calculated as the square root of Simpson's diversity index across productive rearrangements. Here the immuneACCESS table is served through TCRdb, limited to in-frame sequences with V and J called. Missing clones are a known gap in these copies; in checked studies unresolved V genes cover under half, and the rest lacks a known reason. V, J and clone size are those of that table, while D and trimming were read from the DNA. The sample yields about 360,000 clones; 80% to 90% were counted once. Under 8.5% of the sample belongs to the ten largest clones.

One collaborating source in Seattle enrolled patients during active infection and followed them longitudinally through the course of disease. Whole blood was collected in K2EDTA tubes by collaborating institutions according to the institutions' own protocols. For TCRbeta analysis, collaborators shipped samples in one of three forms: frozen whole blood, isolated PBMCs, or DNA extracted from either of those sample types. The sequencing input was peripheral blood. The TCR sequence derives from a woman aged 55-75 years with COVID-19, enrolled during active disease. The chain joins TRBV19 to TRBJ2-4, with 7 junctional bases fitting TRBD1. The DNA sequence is TGTGCCATTAGACGGGACAGCTTTTATTTAGCCAAAAACATTCAGTACTTC. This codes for CAIRRDSFYLAKNIQYF.